The source of this T cell receptor beta chain is a study of lymphopenia after photon versus proton radiotherapy. The assay was immunoSEQ multiplex PCR, and TCRdb's table has in-frame clones only and misses some. The sample carries around 25,000 clones, over 65% recorded once. About this clone itself: Its antigen is undetermined.

V was cut by 5 bases and J by 4 bases, with 25 bases left in between. The CDR3 extends over 18 amino acids. Germline V gives CDR1 MGHRA, CDR2 YSYEKL. Study results and caveats: Photon-treated patients lost naive T cells and TCR diversity; proton-treated stayed stable.

V and J are TRBV4-1 and TRBJ2-3; TRBD2 is a possible D gene (6 bases). The sequencing here drew on peripheral blood, taken from a patient treated with photon-based radiotherapy. This receptor was taken from a man aged 35-49 years with gastric cancer. The CDR3 sequence: CASSEGRGADPSADTQYF. The CDR3 DNA reads TGCGCCAGCAGCGAAGGGCGGGGCGCAGACCCTTCCGCAGATACGCAGTATTTT.